This T cell receptor (beta chain) was sequenced for a study of cytomegalovirus exposure and HLA in healthy donors. Comment on this clone: Its specificity is unknown.

Use of 60 Vbeta and 13 Jbeta primers characterized the PCR. In the authors' workflow: In a later analysis, tens of millions of unique TCR beta chains included roughly 11 million shared by two or more donors. Data came from immunoSEQ multiplex PCR; TCRdb stores just in-frame clones and leaves some out. The V and J calls and clone size come from that table; D and trimming were worked out from the DNA. The sample lists 120,000 or so clones, roughly 80% occurring once. Overall study findings and caveats: Researchers counted about 150 TCR beta chains as cytomegalovirus-associated.

CDR3 length: 14 amino acids. V lost 7 bases and J lost 7, with 17 bases in between. CDR1 MNHNS and CDR2 SASEGT come from the germline V gene. The sequencing input was PBMCs. The chain links TRBV6-1 to TRBJ1-5; TRBD1 is a possible D gene (6 bases). This TCR was sampled from a woman in her thirties or forties in good health and CMV-seronegative. The CDR3 reads CASILTGMGQPQHF. In DNA, the CDR3 is TGTGCCAGCATCCTAACAGGGATGGGACAGCCCCAGCATTTT.